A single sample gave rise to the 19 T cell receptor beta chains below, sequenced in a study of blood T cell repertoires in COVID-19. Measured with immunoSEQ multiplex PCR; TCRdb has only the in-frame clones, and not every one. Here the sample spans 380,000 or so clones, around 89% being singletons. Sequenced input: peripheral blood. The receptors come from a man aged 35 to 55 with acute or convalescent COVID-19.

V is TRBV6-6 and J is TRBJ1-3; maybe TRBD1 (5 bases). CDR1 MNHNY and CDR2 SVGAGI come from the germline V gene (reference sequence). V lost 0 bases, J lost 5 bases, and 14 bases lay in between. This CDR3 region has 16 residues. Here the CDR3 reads CASSYSRQGPRNTIYF. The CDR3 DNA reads TGTGCCAGCAGTTACTCGAGGCAGGGCCCCAGAAACACCATATATTTT.

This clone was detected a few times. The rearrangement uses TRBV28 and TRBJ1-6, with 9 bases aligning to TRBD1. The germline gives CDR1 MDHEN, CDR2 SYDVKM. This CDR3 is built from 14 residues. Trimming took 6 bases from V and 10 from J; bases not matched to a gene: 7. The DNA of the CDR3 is TGTGCCAGCAGCACAGGACAGGGGTTGTCACCCCTCCACTTT. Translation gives CASSTGQGLSPLHF.

The CDR3 DNA is TGCGCCAGCAGCCAGGACAGGGCCTCTGGAAACACCATATATTTT. Translating it yields CASSQDRASGNTIYF. The chain uses TRBV4-3 and TRBJ1-3, with TRBD1 identical over 8 bases. With V trimmed by 3 bases and J by 0 bases, 1 base remained unmatched. The CDR3 is 15 amino acids. Germline CDR1 LGHNA, CDR2 YSLEER.

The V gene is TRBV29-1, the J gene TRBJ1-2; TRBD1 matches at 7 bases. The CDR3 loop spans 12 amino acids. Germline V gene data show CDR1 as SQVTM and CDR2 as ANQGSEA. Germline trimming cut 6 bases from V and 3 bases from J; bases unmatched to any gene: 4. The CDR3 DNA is TGCAGCGTCATCAGGGGGGACTATGGCTACACCTTC. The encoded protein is CSVIRGDYGYTF.

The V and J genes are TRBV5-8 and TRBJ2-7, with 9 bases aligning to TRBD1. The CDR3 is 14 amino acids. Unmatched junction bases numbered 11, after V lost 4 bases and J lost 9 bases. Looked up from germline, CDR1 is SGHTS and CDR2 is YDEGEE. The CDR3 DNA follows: TGTGCCAGCAGCGAGAGGACAGGGGTTTTTCCGCAGTACTTC. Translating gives CASSERTGVFPQYF. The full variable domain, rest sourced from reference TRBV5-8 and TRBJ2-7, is EAGVTQSPTHLIKTRGQQATLRCSPISGHTSVYWYQQALGLGLQFLLWYDEGEERNRGNFPPRFSGRQFPNYSSELNVNALELEDSALYLCASSERTGVFPQYFGPGTRLTVT.

The DNA for the CDR3 is TGTGCCAGCCCCCCCTGGGGACTAGAATACAATGAGCAGTTCTTC. It is translated as CASPPWGLEYNEQFF. V is TRBV7-9 and J is TRBJ2-1; TRBD2 aligns across 8 bases. J lost 4 bases, V lost 8 bases, and 10 bases had no gene match. Germline assignment: CDR1 SEHNR and CDR2 FQNEAQ (reference sequence). This CDR3 spans 15 amino acids.

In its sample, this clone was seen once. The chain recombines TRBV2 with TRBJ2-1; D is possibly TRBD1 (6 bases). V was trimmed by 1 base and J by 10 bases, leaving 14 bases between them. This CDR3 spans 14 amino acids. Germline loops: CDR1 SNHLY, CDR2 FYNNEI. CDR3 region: CASSEGRGTGEQFF. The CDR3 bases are TGTGCCAGCAGTGAAGGCAGGGGCACAGGGGAGCAGTTCTTC.

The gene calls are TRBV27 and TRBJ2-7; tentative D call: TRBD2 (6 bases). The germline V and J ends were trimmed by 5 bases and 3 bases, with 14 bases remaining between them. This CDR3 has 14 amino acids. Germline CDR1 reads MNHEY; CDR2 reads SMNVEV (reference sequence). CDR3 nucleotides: TGTGCCAGCAGTCCGCTAGGGGAGGTCTACGAGCAGTACTTC. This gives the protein CASSPLGEVYEQYF.

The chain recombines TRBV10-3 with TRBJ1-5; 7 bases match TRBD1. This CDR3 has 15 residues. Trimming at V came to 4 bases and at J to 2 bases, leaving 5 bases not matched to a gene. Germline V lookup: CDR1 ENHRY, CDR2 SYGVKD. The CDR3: CAISGQGGGNQPQHF. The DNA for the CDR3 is TGTGCCATCAGTGGACAGGGAGGTGGCAATCAGCCCCAGCATTTT.

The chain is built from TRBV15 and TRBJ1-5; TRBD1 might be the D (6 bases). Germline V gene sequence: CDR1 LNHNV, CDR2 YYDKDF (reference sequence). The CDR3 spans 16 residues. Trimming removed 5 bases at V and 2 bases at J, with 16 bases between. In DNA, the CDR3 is TGTGCCACCAGCCCGGAACAAGGACAGCGCAATCAGCCCCAGCATTTT. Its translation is CATSPEQGQRNQPQHF. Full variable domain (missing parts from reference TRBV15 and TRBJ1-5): DAMVIQNPRYQVTQFGKPVTLSCSQTLNHNVMYWYQQKSSQAPKLLFHYYDKDFNNEADTPDNFQSRRPNTSFCFLDIRSPGLGDTAMYLCATSPEQGQRNQPQHFGDGTRLSIL.

CDR3: CASSRRRDSETQYF. The CDR3 DNA is TGTGCCAGCAGTCGGCGTCGGGACTCAGAGACCCAGTACTTC. This chain links TRBV27 with TRBJ2-5; D is possibly TRBD2 (6 bases). This CDR3 contains 14 residues. CDR1 is MNHEY and CDR2 is SMNVEV in the germline V gene (reference sequence). V lost 5 bases and J lost 4, with 14 bases in between.

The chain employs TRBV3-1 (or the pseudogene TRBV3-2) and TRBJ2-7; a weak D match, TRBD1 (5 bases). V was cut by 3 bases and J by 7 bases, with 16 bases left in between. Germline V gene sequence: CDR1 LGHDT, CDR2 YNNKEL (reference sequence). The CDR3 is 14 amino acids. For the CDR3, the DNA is TGTGCCAGCAGCCACAGGGTATTGTTTTGGGAGCAGTACTTC. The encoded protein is CASSHRVLFWEQYF.

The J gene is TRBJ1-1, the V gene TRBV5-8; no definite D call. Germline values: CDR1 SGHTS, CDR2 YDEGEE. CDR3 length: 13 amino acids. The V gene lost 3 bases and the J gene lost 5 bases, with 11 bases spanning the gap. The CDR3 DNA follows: TGTGCCAGCAGCTCGGACTCGACTACTGAAGCTTTCTTT. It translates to CASSSDSTTEAFF. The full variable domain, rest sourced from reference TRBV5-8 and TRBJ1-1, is EAGVTQSPTHLIKTRGQQATLRCSPISGHTSVYWYQQALGLGLQFLLWYDEGEERNRGNFPPRFSGRQFPNYSSELNVNALELEDSALYLCASSSDSTTEAFFGQGTRLTVV.

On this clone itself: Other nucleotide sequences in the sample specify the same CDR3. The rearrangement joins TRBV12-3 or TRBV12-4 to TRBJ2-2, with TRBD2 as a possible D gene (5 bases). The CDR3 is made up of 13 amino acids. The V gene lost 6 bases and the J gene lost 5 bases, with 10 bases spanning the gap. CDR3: CASSSGGTGELFF. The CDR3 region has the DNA TGTGCCAGCAGCTCCGGAGGAACCGGGGAGCTGTTTTTT.

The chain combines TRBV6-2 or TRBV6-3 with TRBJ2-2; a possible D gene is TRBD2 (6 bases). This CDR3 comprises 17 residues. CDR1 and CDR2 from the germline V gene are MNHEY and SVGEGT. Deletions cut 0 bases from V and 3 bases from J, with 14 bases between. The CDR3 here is CASSYSRERRDTGELFF. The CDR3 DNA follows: TGTGCCAGCAGTTACTCGAGGGAGCGGAGGGACACCGGGGAGCTGTTTTTT.

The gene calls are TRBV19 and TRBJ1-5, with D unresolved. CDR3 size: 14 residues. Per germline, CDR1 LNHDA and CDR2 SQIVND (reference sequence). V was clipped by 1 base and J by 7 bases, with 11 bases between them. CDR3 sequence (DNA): TGTGCCAGTAGTATAGCGAGAGGAGACCAGCCCCAGCATTTT. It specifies CASSIARGDQPQHF.

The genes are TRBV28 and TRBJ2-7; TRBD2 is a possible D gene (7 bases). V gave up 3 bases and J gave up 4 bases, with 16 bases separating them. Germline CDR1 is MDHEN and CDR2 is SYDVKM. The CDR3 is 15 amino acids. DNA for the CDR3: TGTGCCAGCAGTTTTTCGAGTCGGGGGGCTTACGAGCAGTACTTC. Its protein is CASSFSSRGAYEQYF.

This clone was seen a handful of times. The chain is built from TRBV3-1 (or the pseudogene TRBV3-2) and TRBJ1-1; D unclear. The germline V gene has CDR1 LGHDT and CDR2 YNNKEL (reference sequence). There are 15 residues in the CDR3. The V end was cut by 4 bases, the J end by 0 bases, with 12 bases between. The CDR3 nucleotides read TGTGCCAGCAGCCCATTCACAGCTATGAACACTGAAGCTTTCTTT. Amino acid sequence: CASSPFTAMNTEAFF.

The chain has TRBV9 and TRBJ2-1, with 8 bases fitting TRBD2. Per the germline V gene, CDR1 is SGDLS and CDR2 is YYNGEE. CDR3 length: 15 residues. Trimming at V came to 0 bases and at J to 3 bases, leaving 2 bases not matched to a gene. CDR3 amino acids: CASSVDGTSYNEQFF. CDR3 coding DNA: TGTGCCAGCAGCGTAGACGGGACTAGCTACAATGAGCAGTTCTTC.